The subject of this entry is one T cell receptor (beta chain). This clonotype has a handful of counts. What antigen it recognizes has not been identified. Base qualities were left out, and no much larger clone turns up one base away. The intended sense of this specimen's treatment or condition label: 10-day PBMC culture with coronavirus spike peptide pools or control peptides (ViraFEST assay). The study used the ViraFEST assay, which expanded antigen-specific T cells with peptide pools and then identified expanded clonotypes by TCR sequencing. The convalescent patients' positive SARS-CoV-2 PCR tests fell between March and December 2020, which was before the Alpha, Beta and Delta variants emerged in the United States. PBMCs were cultured at about 2 million per well in IMDM supplemented with roughly 5% human AB serum and about 9.6 IU/ml IL-2, with 9.5 to 10 ug/ml peptide pools added. On days 3 and 7, half of the culture medium was replaced with fresh IL-2-containing medium. CD4+ T cells were isolated after 10 days of culture through negative selection using the EasySep CD4+ T cell isolation kit. Ficoll-Paque Plus gradient centrifugation was used to isolate PBMCs from whole blood, and the isolated PBMCs were then either used fresh or cryopreserved at -140C. Each culture condition was generally run in triplicate wells.

This record belongs to a study of vaccination and CD4 T cells after COVID-19 (dated by TCRdb to between 2021 and 2024). With regard to the full study: Convalescent patients had a positive SARS-CoV-2 result on nasal swab PCR, and of these patients, fewer than ten had mild disease and one had severe disease. In the convalescent cohort there were six males and four females, among whom were two Hispanic individuals, seven Caucasians, two Asians and one multiracial person. Two doses of either the Pfizer-BioNTech BNT162b2 vaccine (n=8) or the Moderna mRNA-1273 vaccine (n=2) were administered to participants. Post-COVID blood samples were collected from convalescent patients a median of about 92 days after diagnosis, with a range of roughly 30 to 170 days. The time from the second vaccine dose to post-vaccine blood sampling had a median of around 72 days and ranged from about 14 to 250 days. For stimulating the cultures, overlapping spike peptide pools were used, derived from SARS-CoV-2 as well as from the common cold coronaviruses HCoV-NL63, HCoV-OC43 and HCoV-229E. Control cultures received a CEFX viral epitope pool as the positive control, an HIV-1 Nef peptide pool as the negative control, or no peptide. In roughly eleven COVID-19 convalescent patients and 4 infection-naive healthy vaccine recipients, the spike-specific CD4+ TCR repertoire before mRNA vaccination was compared with the repertoire after mRNA vaccination. What the work shows at the level of the full study, not this receptor alone: The number of convalescent patients in the study was relatively small, and the study did not examine early timepoints following natural infection. The median number of SARS-CoV-2-reactive clonotypes rose from roughly 20 after infection to around 40 after vaccination, but the change was not significant. Of the vaccine-specific clones in convalescent patients, 304 of 307, or nearly all, reacted only to SARS-CoV-2 spike and did not cross-react with common cold coronaviruses. In convalescent patients, a median 86.3% of post-vaccine SARS-CoV-2-reactive clones were detected only after vaccination, and vaccine-specific priming was suggested by this finding.

Library method: PCR. DNA from cultured CD4+ T cells underwent TCR sequencing with the Oncomine TCR Beta short-read assay at the Johns Hopkins FTIC core. The QIAamp micro DNA kit was used to extract genomic DNA from the cultured CD4+ T cells. Oncomine TCR Beta libraries from cultured CD4+ T cells were pooled using unique dual indexes and sequenced on an Illumina iSeq 100. The study's own analysis went as follows. Non-productive sequences were removed, and CDR3s that did not start with C, did not end with F or W, or were shorter than 7 amino acids were discarded. The MANAFEST web application identified antigen-specific clonotypes by comparing peptide-stimulated wells against reference wells and other culture wells. To be called positive, a clone needed an FDR below 0.05, an odds ratio above 5, and a productive frequency above 0.1% in at least two of three replicate wells. A clonotype was classed as cross-reactive if the clonotype showed significant expansion both in SARS-CoV-2 spike wells and in at least one common cold coronavirus spike condition. CDR3 homology was assessed with Levenshtein distances (stringdist) and unrooted phylogenetic trees (ape) in R version 3.6.1. In-frame beta chains were kept once TCRdb had trimmed the public reads at Q25 with fastp and called clones with MiXCR. Identical CDR3 protein sequences are pooled into one entry, listed with their most common genes and DNA. TCRdb, rather than the study authors, made the V and J calls. This sample comprises roughly 15,000 distinct CDR3 sequences, around 60% of them detected only once. Together, the top ten hold 6.2% of the sample.

The clonotype comes from a human donor who had recovered from COVID-19. The sequenced sample was CD4+ T cells from blood, cultured in vitro.

The CDR3 protein sequence reads: CATSGGAIYGYTF. The nucleotides read TGTGCCACCAGTGGGGGGGCCATCTATGGCTACACCTTC. The chain joins TRBV24-1 to TRBJ1-2; the D segment could be TRBD1, given 6 matching bases. Counted from cysteine to phenylalanine, this CDR3 has 13 amino acids. Only the CDR3 DNA is retained, 39 bases long and in frame from the first base. CDR1 KGHDR and CDR2 SFDVKD were looked up in the germline V gene. Between the V and J ends, shortened by 5 bases and 4 bases respectively, the junction contains 10 bases.